Below, 25 T cell receptor beta chains from the same sample are listed, as sequenced in a study of technical replicates of blood from several donors (dated by TCRdb to the late 2010s). The library was made by the immunoSEQ multiplex PCR assay. TCRdb carries this immuneACCESS record with in-frame sequences only. Its versions omit some clonotypes, under half of them owing to an unresolved V gene in the studies checked, with the rest unexplained. The sample records 95,000 or so clones, around 96% of which are singletons. Together, the top ten hold roughly 0.33% of the sample. The sample comprised T cells isolated from PBMCs. These receptors originate from a human donor in good health.

The gene calls are TRBV14 and TRBJ1-1, with 10 bases identical to TRBD1. CDR1 is SGHDN and CDR2 is FVKESK in the germline V gene. The CDR3 runs to 15 residues. V lost 4 bases to trimming and J lost 7 bases; unmatched junction nucleotides: 9. As DNA, the CDR3 is TGTGCCAGCAGCCCCAAGTGGACAGGGGGGGGTGAAGCTTTCTTT. This sequence encodes CASSPKWTGGGEAFF.

Concerning this clone itself: Other DNA variants within this sample encode the same CDR3. The J gene is TRBJ2-1, the V gene TRBV10-2; 10 bases are shared with TRBD2. Losses at the gene ends were 8 bases for V and 2 bases for J; bases not matched to a gene: 3. Germline V gene lookup returns CDR1 WSHSY and CDR2 SAAADI. CDR3 length: 14 residues. The CDR3, as DNA: TGCGCCAGCTTAGCGGGAGGCACCTACAATGAGCAGTTCTTC. Translated: CASLAGGTYNEQFF.

The sample holds one count of this clone. V gene TRBV7-2 combines with J gene TRBJ2-1; 11 bases agree with TRBD2. Trimming removed 6 bases from V and 7 bases from J; junction bases left unmatched: 11. CDR3 length equals 16 residues. Germline-derived CDR1 and CDR2 are SGHTA and FQGNSA. CDR3 nucleotides: TGTGCCAGCAGGACTAGCGGGAACAGAGTAGGAAATGAGCAGTTCTTC. Encoded protein: CASRTSGNRVGNEQFF.

The genes are TRBV19 and TRBJ1-1, with TRBD1 matching 8 bases. J gave up 5 bases and V 5 bases, and 10 bases lay outside the gene matches. Germline values: CDR1 LNHDA, CDR2 SQIVND (reference sequence). The CDR3 consists of 15 residues. The CDR3 is CASSPRTGKVTEAFF. The CDR3 bases are TGTGCCAGTAGTCCGCGGACAGGGAAAGTAACTGAAGCTTTCTTT. Combining the CDR3 with reference TRBV19 and TRBJ1-1 gives the whole variable domain DGGITQSPKYLFRKEGQNVTLSCEQNLNHDAMYWYRQDPGQGLRLIYYSQIVNDFQKGDIAEGYSVSREKKESFPLTVTSAQKNPTAFYLCASSPRTGKVTEAFFGQGTRLTVV.

V is TRBV25-1 and J is TRBJ2-4, with 7 bases that match TRBD1. The V gene end was trimmed by 0 bases and the J gene end by 5 bases; junction bases not matched to a gene: 7. The V gene's germline CDR1 is MGHDK and CDR2 SYGVNS. There are 16 residues in the CDR3. The CDR3 region has the DNA TGTGCCAGCAGTGAATATAACGCCGGGACAGAAAACATTCAGTACTTC. Its protein product is CASSEYNAGTENIQYF. Combining the CDR3 with reference TRBV25-1 and TRBJ2-4 gives the whole variable domain EADIYQTPRYLVIGTGKKITLECSQTMGHDKMYWYQQDPGMELHLIHYSYGVNSTEKGDLSSESTVSRIRTEHFPLTLESARPSHTSQYLCASSEYNAGTENIQYFGAGTRLSVL.

The chain links TRBV5-1 to TRBJ1-1; the match to TRBD1 covers 7 bases. This CDR3 region has 11 residues. Looked up from germline, CDR1 is SGHRS and CDR2 is YFSETQ. V lost 4 bases and J lost 8; bases outside the gene matches: 2. This CDR3 reads CASSMDREAFF. The CDR3 DNA reads as TGCGCCAGCAGCATGGACAGGGAAGCTTTCTTT.

The chain is built from TRBV4-3 and TRBJ2-7; 10 bases are a match to TRBD2. Germline V gives CDR1 LGHNA, CDR2 YSLEER. J gave up 4 bases and V 0 bases, and 9 bases lay outside the gene matches. This CDR3 region has 17 residues. The CDR3 reads CASSQEYGTSAIYEQYF. CDR3 DNA: TGCGCCAGCAGCCAAGAGTATGGGACTAGCGCGATTTACGAGCAGTACTTC.

The chain links TRBV7-3 to TRBJ2-2; 8 bases align to TRBD1. The CDR3 spans 16 residues. Germline CDR1 and CDR2: SGHTA and FQGTGA. After removal of 4 bases from V and 2 bases from J, the junction contained 6 bases not matched to a gene. CDR3 DNA: TGTGCCAGCAGCTCAAATACAGGGGGAAACACCGGGGAGCTGTTTTTT. It is translated as CASSSNTGGNTGELFF.

The J gene is TRBJ2-2, the V gene TRBV19; 8 bases match TRBD2. The germline V gene encodes CDR1 LNHDA and CDR2 SQIVND (reference sequence). The CDR3 is 16 residues long. Trimming at V came to 6 bases and at J to 0 bases, leaving 6 bases not matched to a gene. CDR3 DNA: TGTGCCAGTAGAGTGGCGGGAGGACCGAACACCGGGGAGCTGTTTTTT. As protein: CASRVAGGPNTGELFF.

The sample holds one count of this clone. This chain uses TRBV29-1 with TRBJ2-2; 8 nucleotides line up with TRBD2. The CDR3 length is 14 residues. Germline CDR1 reads SQVTM; CDR2 reads ANQGSEA. With V trimmed by 7 bases and J by 3 bases, 7 bases remained unmatched. This chain's CDR3 is CSASSGAYTGELFF. The CDR3 region has the DNA TGCAGCGCAAGTAGCGGGGCCTACACCGGGGAGCTGTTTTTT.

This clone appeared once. V is TRBV9 and J is TRBJ2-3; TRBD1 is a possible D gene (6 bases). The CDR3 is 15 residues long. The germline V and J ends were trimmed by 3 bases and 0 bases, with 11 bases remaining between them. The germline V gene has CDR1 SGDLS and CDR2 YYNGEE. Written as DNA, the CDR3 is TGTGCCAGCAGCGGTGGACAGTACAGCACAGATACGCAGTATTTT. As protein: CASSGGQYSTDTQYF.

This chain uses TRBV11-3 with TRBJ2-7; TRBD2 is a possible D gene (6 bases). The CDR3 contains 19 residues. Per germline, CDR1 SGHNT and CDR2 YENEEA. The V end lost 1 base, the J end lost 0 bases, and 22 bases lay between the germline ends. In nucleotides, the CDR3 is TGTGCCAGCAGCTTAGGCGTGGGGGGTTGGGGGGAGGACTCCTACGAGCAGTACTTC. Its protein product is CASSLGVGGWGEDSYEQYF. Filled out from reference TRBV11-3 and TRBJ2-7, the complete variable domain reads EAGVVQSPRYKIIEKKQPVAFWCNPISGHNTLYWYLQNLGQGPELLIRYENEEAVDDSQLPKDRFSAERLKGVDSTLKIQPAELGDSAVYLCASSLGVGGWGEDSYEQYFGPGTRLTVT.

V and J are TRBV19 and TRBJ2-1; tentatively, D is TRBD2 (5 bases). Germline CDR1 and CDR2: LNHDA and SQIVND (reference sequence). The CDR3 is 15 amino acids. The V gene lost 1 base and the J gene lost 3 bases, with 10 bases spanning the gap. For the CDR3, the DNA is TGTGCCAGTAGTATAGCTGAGCGGAGCTACAATGAGCAGTTCTTC. Translating it yields CASSIAERSYNEQFF.

The gene calls are TRBV5-1 and TRBJ2-1, with 9 bases that match TRBD1. Germline V lookup: CDR1 SGHRS, CDR2 YFSETQ. CDR3 length equals 16 residues. Trimming cost V 3 bases and J 7 bases; bases outside gene matches: 11. The CDR3 sequence: CASSWGPGQGWNEQFF. CDR3 coding DNA: TGCGCCAGCAGCTGGGGACCGGGACAGGGTTGGAATGAGCAGTTCTTC.

The CDR3 DNA follows: TGTGCCAGCAGTTACTCGCGGAGTAGCAGTGGTGGCTACACCTTC. Its translation is CASSYSRSSSGGYTF. This sequence joins TRBV6-5 and TRBJ1-2; D call uncertain. This CDR3 has 15 residues. The germline gives CDR1 MNHEY, CDR2 SVGAGI. Trimming took off 0 bases at V and 7 bases at J, with 15 bases between the two ends.

The count of this clone is one. The chain links TRBV29-1 to TRBJ1-2; 8 positions match TRBD1. The CDR3 spans 12 residues. V lost 8 bases to trimming and J lost 4 bases; unmatched junction nucleotides: 6. From germline, CDR1 is SQVTM and CDR2 ANQGSEA. The CDR3 spells CSCRGTGYGYTF. The DNA of the CDR3 is TGCAGCTGCCGCGGGACAGGCTATGGCTACACCTTC.

The chain is built from TRBV5-1 and TRBJ2-1, with 7 bases that match TRBD2. The CDR3 contains 15 residues. V lost 5 bases to trimming and J lost 3 bases; unmatched junction nucleotides: 8. Germline V CDR1 and CDR2: SGHRS, YFSETQ. The CDR3 region is CASRAVERDYNEQFF. CDR3 bases: TGCGCCAGCAGGGCGGTGGAGCGGGACTACAATGAGCAGTTCTTC.

The rearrangement joins TRBV5-1 to TRBJ2-7; 12 nucleotides line up with TRBD2. With V trimmed by 4 bases and J by 7 bases, 6 bases remained unmatched. Germline-derived CDR1 and CDR2 are SGHRS and YFSETQ. This CDR3 region has 14 residues. CDR3 DNA sequence: TGCGCCAGCAGCCAGGGACTAGCGGGTTATGAGCAGTACTTC. Encoded protein: CASSQGLAGYEQYF.

The chain is built from TRBV10-1 and TRBJ2-5; TRBD1 might be the D (6 bases). The J call is uncertain, as TRBJ2-7 better fits the DNA end. Germline assignment: CDR1 WNHNN and CDR2 SYGVQD (reference sequence). The CDR3 loop spans 12 amino acids. CDR3 sequence reads: CASNTGWYEQYF. The CDR3, as DNA: TGCGCCAGCAACACAGGGTGGTACGAGCAGTACTTC.

The J gene is TRBJ1-2, the V gene TRBV27; D is unresolved. Germline V gene sequence: CDR1 MNHEY, CDR2 SMNVEV (reference sequence). Trimming shortened V by 3 bases and J by 8 bases, and 19 bases separated the two germline ends. The CDR3 loop spans 15 amino acids. CDR3 DNA sequence: TGTGCCAGCAGTTTCGGCAGACATTTCCTAAACGGCTACACCTTC. As protein: CASSFGRHFLNGYTF.

The chain is built from TRBV11-3 and TRBJ2-3; 7 bases are shared with TRBD2. The V gene's germline CDR1 is SGHNT and CDR2 YENEEA. The trim removed 4 bases at V and 5 bases at J, leaving 6 bases unmatched. The CDR3 has 14 residues. As DNA, the CDR3 is TGTGCCAGCAGCTCACGGGAGGTCAGAGATACGCAGTATTTT. Translating it yields CASSSREVRDTQYF.

This clone was seen just once. J is TRBJ1-5 and V is TRBV27; 8 nucleotides agree with TRBD1. There are 17 residues in the CDR3. V lost 5 bases and J lost 6; bases outside the gene matches: 15. Germline CDR1 MNHEY, CDR2 SMNVEV (reference sequence). CDR3 region: CASSPSQGADPTQPQHF. The CDR3 DNA follows: TGTGCCAGCAGTCCTTCCCAGGGGGCGGACCCAACTCAGCCCCAGCATTTT.

The chain recombines TRBV30 with TRBJ1-1; D is unclear. Trimming removed 0 bases at V and 1 base at J, with 6 bases between. The CDR3 covers 13 residues. Germline loops: CDR1 GTSNPN, CDR2 SVGIG (reference sequence). CDR3 residues: CAWSVAENTEAFF. CDR3 bases: TGTGCCTGGAGTGTAGCGGAGAACACTGAAGCTTTCTTT.

Only one count was recorded for this clone. The DNA for the CDR3 is TGTGCCAGCAGCCCAGTACAAGGCCTAGCGGGAGGAAGTCTTAATGAGCAGTTCTTC. This codes for CASSPVQGLAGGSLNEQFF. The rearrangement links TRBV9 to TRBJ2-1, with TRBD2 matching over 11 bases. V lost 4 bases and J lost 7; bases outside the gene matches: 19. In germline, CDR1 is SGDLS, CDR2 YYNGEE. The CDR3 has 19 residues.

The chain uses TRBV7-6 and TRBJ2-1; TRBD1 matches 7 bases. Trimming cost V 6 bases and J 4 bases; bases outside gene matches: 9. Germline CDR1 and CDR2: SGHVS and FNYEAQ. This CDR3 spans 15 amino acids. The CDR3 region is CASSPDGDRYNEQFF. CDR3 coding DNA: TGTGCCAGCAGTCCAGACGGGGACAGATACAATGAGCAGTTCTTC.